Included here is one T cell receptor beta chain sequence, with context. Its antigen is not known. Clones were read by immunoSEQ multiplex PCR, and TCRdb kept only the in-frame ones, dropping some. The table shows more than 350,000 clones, with 80% to 95% occurring only once. The data belong to a study of Ad26.COV2.S vaccination and SARS-CoV-2 variants. Study conclusions and caveats: Vaccine and placebo recipients had similar non-spike TCR breadth. Vaccine recipients had higher spike-specific TCR breadth than placebo recipients. TCR breadth and depth analyses may have underestimated total T cell responses.

CDR3 size: 12 residues. V was clipped by 5 bases and J by 9 bases, with 8 bases between them. Indicated treatment: some 20 received Ad26.COV2.S at low or high dose, single or two shots; roughly five received placebo; per-sample allocation not given. Collection of the samples took place on day 63 after the first injection of vaccine or placebo. Recruitment in Boston yielded a donor of adult age, 18-55 years. V is TRBV12-3 or TRBV12-4 and J is TRBJ1-6, with D possibly being TRBD1 (5 bases). Sequencing used peripheral blood, obtained in a trial of Ad26.COV2.S vaccine versus placebo. This clonotype originated in a person aged 18-60 years who received the Ad26.COV2.S COVID-19 vaccine or a placebo. DNA of the CDR3: TGTGCCAGCAGTCAGGGACTTTCACCCCTCCACTTT. Its protein product is CASSQGLSPLHF.